Presented here are 9 T cell receptor beta chains from one specimen sequenced in a study of T-cell memory formation after mild COVID-19. TCRdb re-called the 5' RACE reads through MiXCR, storing one row per CDR3 protein. Counted here are roughly 52,000 distinct CDR3 sequences, about 7% occurring once; the ten biggest clones make up roughly 1.3%. Sequenced input: PBMCs or a T cell subset sorted from them (not recorded which). These receptors were taken from a young man who had mild COVID-19 (a few samples of this study predate the infection). Cell type and time point are not known.

This clonotype was observed a handful of times. CDR3 bases: TGCGCCAGCAGCTCCGGGACTCCGCCAGATACGCAGTATTTT. Amino acid sequence: CASSSGTPPDTQYF. The chain recombines TRBV5-1 with TRBJ2-3; a possible D gene is TRBD2 (6 bases). Germline V lookup: CDR1 SGHRS, CDR2 YFSETQ. V shed 3 bases and J shed 4 bases, with 12 bases lying between them. The CDR3 loop spans 14 amino acids.

This clonotype was seen only a few times. This sequence joins TRBV20-1 and TRBJ2-1; no firm D call. The V gene lost 0 bases and the J gene lost 0 bases, with 15 bases spanning the gap. Germline CDR1 is DFQATT and CDR2 is SNEGSKA (reference sequence). The length of the CDR3 is 17 residues. CDR3 nucleotides: TGCAGTGCTAGAGATGAGGAAGGCTCTAGCTCCTACAATGAGCAGTTCTTC. Its protein product is CSARDEEGSSSYNEQFF.

The chain employs TRBV28 and TRBJ2-7; 9 positions agree with TRBD2. Germline loops: CDR1 MDHEN, CDR2 SYDVKM. CDR3 length: 13 amino acids. V shed 2 bases, J shed 6 bases, and the junction held 2 bases outside the gene matches. The CDR3 is CASSLVTSGEQYV. CDR3 sequence (DNA): TGTGCCAGCAGTTTAGTGACTAGCGGCGAGCAGTACGTC.

V usage is TRBV2 and J usage is TRBJ1-4; D is unclear. The germline CDR1 and CDR2 sequences are SNHLY and FYNNEI. Trimming shortened V by 5 bases and J by 13 bases, and 14 bases separated the two germline ends. The CDR3 spans 12 residues. The CDR3 protein is CASSLSDAVLFF. The CDR3 DNA follows: TGTGCCAGCAGTCTCTCGGACGCTGTACTGTTTTTT.

This rearrangement joins TRBV7-2 to TRBJ2-7; 8 positions match TRBD1. CDR3 length equals 14 residues. Per the germline V gene, CDR1 is SGHTA and CDR2 is FQGNSA. Germline trimming cut 4 bases from V and 2 bases from J; bases unmatched to any gene: 4. This chain's CDR3 is CASSSGQGAYEQYV. The CDR3 DNA reads as TGTGCCAGCAGCTCTGGACAGGGCGCCTACGAGCAGTACGTC.

The chain couples TRBV4-3 to TRBJ2-5; 10 bases agree with TRBD1. J lost 4 bases, V lost 3 bases, and 5 bases had no gene match. The CDR3 is 15 residues long. CDR1 and CDR2 (germline): LGHNA, YSLEER. CDR3 in amino acids: CASSQGTGEGETQYF. The CDR3, as DNA: TGCGCCAGCAGCCAGGGGACAGGGGAAGGAGAGACCCAGTACTTC.

The chain has TRBV11-2 and TRBJ1-4; D may be TRBD1 (6 bases). Germline V gives CDR1 SGHAT, CDR2 FQNNGV. CDR3 size: 13 residues. V was cut by 0 bases and J by 17 bases, with 16 bases left in between. The CDR3 DNA follows: TGTGCCAGCAGCTTAGAGGGCGGAGCAGGGGTATTTTTT. Translating it yields CASSLEGGAGVFF.

This clonotype has ten or more counts. The rearrangement uses TRBV12-3 or TRBV12-4 and TRBJ2-2, with TRBD1 as a possible D gene (6 bases). The CDR3 extends over 15 amino acids. V was clipped by 5 bases and J by 5 bases, with 15 bases between them. DNA for the CDR3: TGTGCCAGCAGTCCGCTGGGGGCCTTAACCGGGGAGCTGTTTTTT. This sequence encodes CASSPLGALTGELFF.

The chain uses TRBV9 and TRBJ2-2; D remains unclear. This CDR3 is 14 amino acids long. CDR1 and CDR2 from the germline V gene are SGDLS and YYNGEE. With 4 bases removed from V and 0 bases from J, the gap between germline ends came to 7 bases. The CDR3 coding sequence is TGTGCCAGCAGCATGGGGACGAACACCGGGGAGCTGTTTTTT. Protein sequence: CASSMGTNTGELFF.